Presented here are 28 T cell receptor beta chains from one specimen sequenced in a study of PD-1 blockade in classical Hodgkin lymphoma. Every patient had relapsed following autologous stem cell transplantation, and cohorts differed in brentuximab vedotin exposure. The data were produced by immunoSEQ multiplex PCR, yet TCRdb's version contains in-frame clones alone and is incomplete. The sample consists of approximately 11,000 clones, almost 85% of them appearing once. The sample consisted of peripheral blood mononuclear cells (PBMCs), taken before the second cycle of nivolumab. The receptors were gathered from a human donor with classical Hodgkin lymphoma.

J is TRBJ2-7 and V is TRBV2, with D perhaps TRBD1 (5 bases). V gave up 8 bases and J gave up 3 bases, with 14 bases separating them. The germline gives CDR1 SNHLY, CDR2 FYNNEI. This CDR3 has 13 residues. CDR3 in DNA: TGTGCCAGCTTTCCGGGCAGGGACTACGAGCAGTACTTC. This encodes CASFPGRDYEQYF.

The chain employs TRBV18 and TRBJ2-3; no definite D call. The V end was cut by 3 bases, the J end by 0 bases, with 7 bases between. The CDR3 runs to 14 residues. Germline V gene sequence: CDR1 KGHSH, CDR2 LQKENI. CDR3 sequence (DNA): TGTGCCAGCTCACCTAGTACTAGCACAGATACGCAGTATTTT. Encoded protein: CASSPSTSTDTQYF.

The V and J genes are TRBV27 and TRBJ2-1; D gene ambiguous. V lost 1 base and J 0 bases, leaving 7 bases between the germline ends. Germline V gene data show CDR1 as MNHEY and CDR2 as SMNVEV (reference sequence). CDR3 length: 15 amino acids. The CDR3 protein is CASSLYQASYNEQFF. The CDR3 nucleotides read TGTGCCAGCAGTTTATACCAAGCCTCCTACAATGAGCAGTTCTTC.

The chain combines TRBV6-5 with TRBJ2-5; 9 bases map to TRBD1. V lost 4 bases, J lost 4 bases, and 4 bases stayed unmatched. CDR1 MNHEY and CDR2 SVGAGI come from the germline V gene. CDR3 length equals 14 residues. The CDR3: CASSFGQGRETQYF. CDR3 sequence (DNA): TGTGCCAGCAGTTTTGGACAGGGGCGAGAGACCCAGTACTTC.

Details on this clone: The junction shows a germline mismatch at one end, possibly a read error. V usage is TRBV9 and J usage is TRBJ1-6; no clear D gene. The germline V gene has CDR1 SGDLS and CDR2 YYNGEE. The CDR3 totals 15 residues. CDR3 sequence: CASSVGLNKNSPLHF. CDR3 nucleotide sequence: TGTGCCAGCAGTGTAGGGCTGAATAAAAATTCACCCCTCCACTTT.

This sequence joins TRBV7-9 and TRBJ1-5, with 8 nucleotides matching TRBD1. The J segment lost 3 bases and the V segment lost 5 bases, leaving 9 bases of the junction unmatched. The germline gives CDR1 SEHNR, CDR2 FQNEAQ (reference sequence). The CDR3 totals 16 residues. For the CDR3, the DNA is TGTGCCAGCAGCCCCCGAGGACAGGGTCCCAATCAGCCCCAGCATTTT. This translates into CASSPRGQGPNQPQHF.

This chain links TRBV28 with TRBJ2-4; D ambiguous. V gave up 5 bases and J gave up 1 base, with 9 bases separating them. The germline gives CDR1 MDHEN, CDR2 SYDVKM. There are 14 residues in the CDR3. CDR3 nucleotides: TGTGCCAGCAGTCAGACATTTGCCAAAAACATTCAGTACTTC. Translation gives CASSQTFAKNIQYF. Complete variable domain (other parts from reference TRBV28 and TRBJ2-4): DVKVTQSSRYLVKRTGEKVFLECVQDMDHENMFWYRQDPGLGLRLIYFSYDVKMKEKGDIPEGYSVSREKKERFSLILESASTNQTSMYLCASSQTFAKNIQYFGAGTRLSVL.

The chain carries TRBV4-1 and TRBJ2-2, with D possibly called TRBD1 or TRBD2 (6 bases each). The germline CDR1 and CDR2 sequences are MGHRA and YSYEKL. The CDR3 runs 16 residues. V was clipped by 0 bases and J by 4 bases, with 12 bases between them. CDR3 amino acids: CASSQDPGAGTGELFF. The CDR3 region has the DNA TGCGCCAGCAGCCAAGATCCGGGGGCTGGCACCGGGGAGCTGTTTTTT.

This clone is a singleton in its sample. The chain employs TRBV9 and TRBJ2-7; 7 nucleotides agree with TRBD1. Germline-derived CDR1 and CDR2 are SGDLS and YYNGEE. There are 14 residues in the CDR3. Germline trimming cut 7 bases from V and 4 bases from J; bases unmatched to any gene: 11. The CDR3 region has the DNA TGTGCCAGCGCTAGGGGAAGGGGGCATTACGAGCAGTACTTC. Protein sequence: CASARGRGHYEQYF.

V gene TRBV19 combines with J gene TRBJ1-2; 7 nucleotides align to TRBD1. J gave up 2 bases and V 4 bases, and 1 base lay outside the gene matches. The length of the CDR3 is 13 residues. Germline V lookup: CDR1 LNHDA, CDR2 SQIVND (reference sequence). CDR3 sequence (DNA): TGTGCCAGTAGTAAGGGACAGAACTATGGCTACACCTTC. Protein: CASSKGQNYGYTF.

This rearrangement joins TRBV19 to TRBJ2-7, with D perhaps matching TRBD1 or TRBD2 (5 bases each). Germline CDR1 reads LNHDA; CDR2 reads SQIVND (reference sequence). The CDR3 is made up of 15 amino acids. Trimming removed 3 bases at V and 0 bases at J, with 12 bases between. CDR3 nucleotides: TGTGCCAGTAGTATCCCTGGGGGTAGCTCCTACGAGCAGTACTTC. It encodes CASSIPGGSSYEQYF.

The chain couples TRBV2 to TRBJ1-5; 9 nucleotides match TRBD1. The length of the CDR3 is 15 residues. Germline V lookup: CDR1 SNHLY, CDR2 FYNNEI. The V and J ends lost 5 bases and 6 bases, in that order; junction bases with no gene match: 8. As DNA, the CDR3 is TGTGCCAGCAGTTCGACAGGGGGTTCTCGTCAGCCCCAGCATTTT. The encoded protein is CASSSTGGSRQPQHF.

This chain joins TRBV28 and TRBJ2-2; 7 bases are shared with TRBD2. Losses at the gene ends were 5 bases for V and 1 base for J; bases not matched to a gene: 4. Germline V gene sequence: CDR1 MDHEN, CDR2 SYDVKM. The CDR3 sequence is 15 residues long. The CDR3 region is CASSKAGKNTGELFF. The CDR3, as DNA: TGTGCCAGCAGTAAAGCGGGAAAGAACACCGGGGAGCTGTTTTTT.

V usage is TRBV19 and J usage is TRBJ1-5; D uncertain. CDR1 is LNHDA, CDR2 SQIVND, per germline (reference sequence). V was cut by 4 bases and J by 4 bases, with 8 bases left in between. This CDR3 is built from 13 residues. The CDR3 sequence is CASSTLANQPQHF. The CDR3 DNA sequence: TGTGCCAGTAGTACTTTAGCTAATCAGCCCCAGCATTTT.

The genes are TRBV6-1 and TRBJ1-3; D gene unclear. Between the trimmed V and J ends, which lost 11 bases and 3 bases, there was a span of 8 bases. The CDR3 runs to 11 residues. In germline, CDR1 is MNHNS, CDR2 SASEGT. This CDR3 reads CAGQVGNTIYF. The CDR3 nucleotides are TGTGCCGGCCAGGTTGGAAACACCATATATTTT.

The rearrangement uses TRBV28 and TRBJ2-7, with D perhaps assigned TRBD1 or TRBD2 (5 bases each). Germline assignment: CDR1 MDHEN and CDR2 SYDVKM. There are 13 residues in the CDR3. Deletions cut 2 bases from V and 2 bases from J, with 7 bases between. For the CDR3, the DNA is TGTGCCAGCAGTTTAGAGGGACCCTACGAGCAGTACTTC. Translated, it gives CASSLEGPYEQYF.

V gene TRBV5-6 combines with J gene TRBJ2-3, with D maybe TRBD2 (5 bases). Germline V gene data show CDR1 as SGHDT and CDR2 as YYEEEE. This CDR3 spans 17 amino acids. Trimming stripped 4 bases from V and 0 bases from J, with 18 bases between. In DNA, the CDR3 is TGTGCCAGCAGCGCAGACACGGGGTGGACTAGCACAGATACGCAGTATTTT. This translates into CASSADTGWTSTDTQYF.

This rearrangement joins TRBV10-3 to TRBJ2-2; TRBD2 matches 7 bases. The V segment lost 4 bases and the J segment 7 bases; nucleotides outside the gene matches: 3. The CDR3 extends over 13 amino acids. The germline gives CDR1 ENHRY, CDR2 SYGVKD. For the CDR3, the DNA is TGTGCCATCAGTGGTCCGGGGGGCGGGGAGCTGTTTTTT. Its translation is CAISGPGGGELFF.

The genes are TRBV4-1 and TRBJ2-7, with 8 bases matching TRBD1. The CDR3 has 15 residues. The germline CDR1 and CDR2 sequences are MGHRA and YSYEKL. V lost 6 bases and J lost 3; bases outside the gene matches: 10. The CDR3 protein is CASRQWTGKHYEQYF. The CDR3 DNA reads as TGCGCCAGCAGGCAGTGGACAGGGAAACACTACGAGCAGTACTTC.

The genes are TRBV7-3 and TRBJ2-5, with 11 nucleotides matching TRBD2. V trimming: 2 bases; J trimming: 2 bases; junction bases outside the gene matches: 7. The CDR3 is made up of 17 amino acids. Germline V gives CDR1 SGHTA, CDR2 FQGTGA. The CDR3 sequence: CASSLSPGLAVQETQYF. CDR3 nucleotides: TGTGCCAGCAGCTTATCCCCGGGACTAGCGGTTCAAGAGACCCAGTACTTC.

The chain couples TRBV5-1 to TRBJ2-5; D possibly corresponds to TRBD2 (5 bases). V lost 4 bases, J lost 2 bases, and 15 bases lay in between. The CDR3 is 15 amino acids. CDR1 and CDR2 (germline): SGHRS, YFSETQ. The CDR3 bases are TGCGCCAGCAGCAGGTCGGTAGGAGGTCAAGAGACCCAGTACTTC. It translates to CASSRSVGGQETQYF.

The chain recombines TRBV18 with TRBJ1-2, with D possibly being TRBD1 (5 bases). The CDR3 is made up of 15 amino acids. The V and J ends lost 4 bases and 3 bases respectively, with 15 bases between them. The germline V gene has CDR1 KGHSH and CDR2 LQKENI. The CDR3 DNA is TGTGCCAGCTCACGGGGGACGGGGAGTGACTATGGCTACACCTTC. Protein sequence: CASSRGTGSDYGYTF.

The chain links TRBV9 to TRBJ1-6; D ambiguous. The germline CDR1 and CDR2 sequences are SGDLS and YYNGEE. CDR3 length: 15 residues. With 0 bases removed from V and 8 bases from J, the gap between germline ends came to 12 bases. The CDR3 DNA follows: TGTGCCAGCAGCGTAGTTGGGTATGAGGATTCACCCCTCCACTTT. This codes for CASSVVGYEDSPLHF.

CDR3 amino acids: CASSLGTQETQYF. The CDR3 nucleotides read TGCGCCAGCAGCTTAGGGACCCAAGAGACCCAGTACTTC. The chain is built from TRBV5-1 and TRBJ2-5; the D call may be TRBD1 or TRBD2 (5 bases each). The CDR3 is made up of 13 amino acids. In germline, CDR1 is SGHRS, CDR2 YFSETQ. V was clipped by 2 bases and J by 1 base, with 6 bases between them.

This sequence joins TRBV4-1 and TRBJ2-7; weak D call: TRBD1 (5 bases). CDR3 length equals 17 residues. Germline V lookup: CDR1 MGHRA, CDR2 YSYEKL. V shed 6 bases and J shed 4 bases, with 25 bases lying between them. This CDR3 is CASSLRGPKGRTYEQYF. CDR3 coding DNA: TGCGCCAGCAGTTTAAGGGGTCCAAAGGGGCGGACGTACGAGCAGTACTTC.

The chain employs TRBV7-9 and TRBJ2-5; no firm D call. Germline loops: CDR1 SEHNR, CDR2 FQNEAQ (reference sequence). V was cut by 6 bases and J by 2 bases, with 13 bases left in between. The CDR3 is 14 amino acids. The CDR3 region has the DNA TGTGCCAGCAGTTCCCCCGGGCGGCAAGAGACCCAGTACTTC. Its protein is CASSSPGRQETQYF.

The chain links TRBV4-3 to TRBJ2-5, with D perhaps TRBD1 (6 bases). Germline CDR1 reads LGHNA; CDR2 reads YSLEER. The CDR3 length is 16 residues. Trimming shortened V by 0 bases and J by 4 bases, and 15 bases separated the two germline ends. The CDR3 region is CASSQEPIRRGETQYF. CDR3 in DNA: TGCGCCAGCAGCCAAGAACCTATACGCAGGGGAGAGACCCAGTACTTC.

V gene TRBV5-1 combines with J gene TRBJ2-7; 7 nucleotides align to TRBD1. V shed 4 bases, J shed 4 bases, and the junction held 14 bases outside the gene matches. This CDR3 is 16 amino acids long. Germline CDR1 is SGHRS and CDR2 is YFSETQ. The CDR3 sequence is CASSPRSTGFGYEQYF. CDR3 in DNA: TGCGCCAGCAGCCCCCGATCGACAGGGTTCGGATACGAGCAGTACTTC.